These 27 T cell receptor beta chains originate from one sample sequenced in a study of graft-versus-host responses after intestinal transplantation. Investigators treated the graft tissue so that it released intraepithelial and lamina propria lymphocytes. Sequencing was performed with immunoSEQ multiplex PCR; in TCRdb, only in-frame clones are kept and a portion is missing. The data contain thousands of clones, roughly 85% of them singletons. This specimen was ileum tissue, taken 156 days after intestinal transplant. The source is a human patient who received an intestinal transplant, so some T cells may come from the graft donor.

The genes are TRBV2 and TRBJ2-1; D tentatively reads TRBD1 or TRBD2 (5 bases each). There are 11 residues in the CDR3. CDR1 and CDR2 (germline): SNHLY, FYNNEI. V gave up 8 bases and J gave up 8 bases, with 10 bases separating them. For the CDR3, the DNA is TGTGCCAGCGGGGGAACATATGAGCAGTTCTTC. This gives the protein CASGGTYEQFF. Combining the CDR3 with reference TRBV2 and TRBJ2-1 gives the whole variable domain EPEVTQTPSHQVTQMGQEVILRCVPISNHLYFYWYRQILGQKVEFLVSFYNNEISEKSEIFDDQFSVERPDGSNFTLKIRSTKLEDSAMYFCASGGTYEQFFGPGTRLTVL.

CDR3 nucleotide sequence: TGTGCCAGCAGTTACAAAACCTACGAGCAGTACTTC. Encoded protein: CASSYKTYEQYF. This sequence joins TRBV6-6 and TRBJ2-5; D is unclear. The closer fit of TRBJ2-7 to the DNA end suggests the J call may be wrong. This CDR3 comprises 12 residues. Looked up from germline, CDR1 is MNHNY and CDR2 is SVGAGI (reference sequence).

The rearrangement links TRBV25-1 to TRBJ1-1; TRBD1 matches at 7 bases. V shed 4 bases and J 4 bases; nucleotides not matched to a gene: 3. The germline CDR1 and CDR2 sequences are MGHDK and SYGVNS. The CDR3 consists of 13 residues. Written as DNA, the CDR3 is TGTGCCAGCAGTGGCAAGGGGGCCACTGAAGCTTTCTTT. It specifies CASSGKGATEAFF.

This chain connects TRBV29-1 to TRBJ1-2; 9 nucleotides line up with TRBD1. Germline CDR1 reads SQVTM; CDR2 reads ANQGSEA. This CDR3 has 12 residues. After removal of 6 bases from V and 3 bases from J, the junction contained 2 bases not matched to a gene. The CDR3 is CSVGDRDYGYTF. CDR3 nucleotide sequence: TGCAGCGTAGGGGACAGGGACTATGGCTACACCTTC.

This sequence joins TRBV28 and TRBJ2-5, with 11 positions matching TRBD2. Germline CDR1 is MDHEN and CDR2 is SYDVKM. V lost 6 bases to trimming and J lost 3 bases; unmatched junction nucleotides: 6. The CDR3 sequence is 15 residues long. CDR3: CASRELAGDKETQYF. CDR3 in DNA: TGTGCCAGCAGAGAACTAGCGGGAGATAAAGAGACCCAGTACTTC. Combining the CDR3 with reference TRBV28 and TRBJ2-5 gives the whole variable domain DVKVTQSSRYLVKRTGEKVFLECVQDMDHENMFWYRQDPGLGLRLIYFSYDVKMKEKGDIPEGYSVSREKKERFSLILESASTNQTSMYLCASRELAGDKETQYFGPGTRLLVL.

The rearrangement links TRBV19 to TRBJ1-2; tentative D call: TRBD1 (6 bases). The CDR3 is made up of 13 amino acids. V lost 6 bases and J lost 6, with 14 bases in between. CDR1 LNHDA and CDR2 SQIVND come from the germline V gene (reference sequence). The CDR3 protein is CASRLDSSNGYTF. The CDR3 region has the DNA TGTGCCAGTAGATTGGACAGCTCCAATGGCTACACCTTC.

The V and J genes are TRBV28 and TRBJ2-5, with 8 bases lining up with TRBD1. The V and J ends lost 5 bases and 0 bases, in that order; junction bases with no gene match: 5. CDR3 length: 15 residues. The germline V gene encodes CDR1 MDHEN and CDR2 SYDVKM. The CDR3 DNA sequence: TGTGCCAGCAGTCCCCGGGACAGGTACCAAGAGACCCAGTACTTC. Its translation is CASSPRDRYQETQYF. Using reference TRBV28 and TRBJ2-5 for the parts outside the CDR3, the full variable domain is DVKVTQSSRYLVKRTGEKVFLECVQDMDHENMFWYRQDPGLGLRLIYFSYDVKMKEKGDIPEGYSVSREKKERFSLILESASTNQTSMYLCASSPRDRYQETQYFGPGTRLLVL.

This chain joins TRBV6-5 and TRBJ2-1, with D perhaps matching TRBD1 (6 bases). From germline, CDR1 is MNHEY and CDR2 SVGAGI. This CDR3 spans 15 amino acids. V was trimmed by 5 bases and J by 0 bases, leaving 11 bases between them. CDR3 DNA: TGTGCCAGCAGTCCCGGGACAAACTCCTACAATGAGCAGTTCTTC. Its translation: CASSPGTNSYNEQFF.

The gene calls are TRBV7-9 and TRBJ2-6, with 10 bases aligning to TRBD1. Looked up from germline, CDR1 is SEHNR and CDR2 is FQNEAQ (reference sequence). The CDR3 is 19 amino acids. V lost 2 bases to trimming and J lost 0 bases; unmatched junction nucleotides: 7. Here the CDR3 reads CASSLWAGTGDSGANVLTF. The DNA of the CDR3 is TGTGCCAGCAGCTTATGGGCAGGGACAGGGGACTCTGGGGCCAACGTCCTGACTTTC.

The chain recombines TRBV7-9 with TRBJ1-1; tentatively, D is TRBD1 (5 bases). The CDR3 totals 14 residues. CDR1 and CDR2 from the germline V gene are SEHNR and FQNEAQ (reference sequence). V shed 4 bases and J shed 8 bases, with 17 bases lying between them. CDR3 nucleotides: TGTGCCAGCAGCTCCGGGGCCACCGCCGAGGAAGCTTTCTTT. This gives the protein CASSSGATAEEAFF. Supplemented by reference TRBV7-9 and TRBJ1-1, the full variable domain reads DTGVSQNPRHKITKRGQNVTFRCDPISEHNRLYWYRQTLGQGPEFLTYFQNEAQLEKSRLLSDRFSAERPKGSFSTLEIQRTEQGDSAMYLCASSSGATAEEAFFGQGTRLTVV.

The CDR3 loop is CAISDTFSTDTQYF. CDR3 DNA: TGTGCCATCAGTGATACATTTAGCACAGATACGCAGTATTTT. The V and J genes are TRBV10-3 and TRBJ2-3, with D hard to call. This CDR3 contains 14 residues. Germline assignment: CDR1 ENHRY and CDR2 SYGVKD. The germline V and J ends were trimmed by 3 bases and 0 bases, with 7 bases remaining between them.

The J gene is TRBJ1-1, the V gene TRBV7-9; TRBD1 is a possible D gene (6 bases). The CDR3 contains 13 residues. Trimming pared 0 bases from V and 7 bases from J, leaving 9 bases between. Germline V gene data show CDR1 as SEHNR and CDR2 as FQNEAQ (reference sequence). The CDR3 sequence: CASSLAGHYEAFF. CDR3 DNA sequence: TGTGCCAGCAGCTTAGCGGGACACTATGAAGCTTTCTTT.

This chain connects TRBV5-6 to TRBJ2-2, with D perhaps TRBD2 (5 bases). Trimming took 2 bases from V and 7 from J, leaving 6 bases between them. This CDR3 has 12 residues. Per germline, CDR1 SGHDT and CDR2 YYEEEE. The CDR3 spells CASSFGGGELFF. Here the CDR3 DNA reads TGTGCCAGCAGCTTTGGAGGCGGGGAGCTGTTTTTT.

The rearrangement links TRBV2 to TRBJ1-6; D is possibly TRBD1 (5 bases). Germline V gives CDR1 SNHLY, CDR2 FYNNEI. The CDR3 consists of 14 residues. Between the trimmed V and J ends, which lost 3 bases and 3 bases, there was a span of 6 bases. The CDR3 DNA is TGTGCCAGCAGTGATCAGGGCTATAATTCACCCCTCCACTTT. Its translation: CASSDQGYNSPLHF.

The CDR3 DNA follows: TGTGCCAGCAGCGTAGAGCTAGCGGGGGGTCAAGAGACCCAGTACTTC. Translating it yields CASSVELAGGQETQYF. The rearrangement joins TRBV9 to TRBJ2-5, with 11 bases lining up with TRBD2. With V trimmed by 0 bases and J by 2 bases, 3 bases remained unmatched. There are 16 residues in the CDR3. Germline V gene sequence: CDR1 SGDLS, CDR2 YYNGEE.

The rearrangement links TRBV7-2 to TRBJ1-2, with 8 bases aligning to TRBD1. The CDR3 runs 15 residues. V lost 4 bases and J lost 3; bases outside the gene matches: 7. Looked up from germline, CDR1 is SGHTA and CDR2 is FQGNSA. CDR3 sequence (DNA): TGTGCCAGCAGCTCCCGGACAGGGCTATACTATGGCTACACCTTC. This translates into CASSSRTGLYYGYTF.

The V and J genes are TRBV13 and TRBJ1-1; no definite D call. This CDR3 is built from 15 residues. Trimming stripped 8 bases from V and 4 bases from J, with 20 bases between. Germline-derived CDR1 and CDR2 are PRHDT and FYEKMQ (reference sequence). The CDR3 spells CASFTGLNWGTEAFF. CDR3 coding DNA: TGTGCCAGCTTCACGGGCCTAAACTGGGGCACTGAAGCTTTCTTT.

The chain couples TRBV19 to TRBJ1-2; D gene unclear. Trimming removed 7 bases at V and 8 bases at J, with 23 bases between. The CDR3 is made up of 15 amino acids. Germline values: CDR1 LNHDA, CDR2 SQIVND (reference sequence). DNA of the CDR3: TGTGCCAGTACCGACACCGACCGGGAGTATGACGGCTACACCTTC. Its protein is CASTDTDREYDGYTF.

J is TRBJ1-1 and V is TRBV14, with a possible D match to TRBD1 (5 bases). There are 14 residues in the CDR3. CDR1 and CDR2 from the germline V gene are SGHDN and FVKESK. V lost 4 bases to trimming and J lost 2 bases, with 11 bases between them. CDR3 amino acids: CASSLLGVNTEAFF. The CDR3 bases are TGTGCCAGCAGCCTTTTGGGGGTCAACACTGAAGCTTTCTTT.

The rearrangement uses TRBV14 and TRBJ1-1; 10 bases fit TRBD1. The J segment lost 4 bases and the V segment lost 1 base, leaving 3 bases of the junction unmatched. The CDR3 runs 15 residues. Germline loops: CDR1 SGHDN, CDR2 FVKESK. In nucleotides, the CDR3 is TGTGCCAGCAGCCAAGGCCGGACAGGGGGCACTGAAGCTTTCTTT. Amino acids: CASSQGRTGGTEAFF.

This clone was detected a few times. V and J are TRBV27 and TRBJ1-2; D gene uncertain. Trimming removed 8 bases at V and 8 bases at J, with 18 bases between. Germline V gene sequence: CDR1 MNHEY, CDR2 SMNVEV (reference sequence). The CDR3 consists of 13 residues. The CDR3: CASQKTGKGGYTF. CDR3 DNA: TGTGCCAGCCAGAAAACGGGGAAAGGAGGCTACACCTTC.

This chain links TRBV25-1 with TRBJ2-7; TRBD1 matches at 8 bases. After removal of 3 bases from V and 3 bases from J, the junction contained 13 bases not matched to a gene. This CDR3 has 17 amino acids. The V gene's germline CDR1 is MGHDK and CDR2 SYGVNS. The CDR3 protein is CASSDPLGDRTIYEQYF. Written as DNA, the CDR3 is TGTGCCAGCAGTGATCCACTCGGGGACAGGACCATCTACGAGCAGTACTTC.

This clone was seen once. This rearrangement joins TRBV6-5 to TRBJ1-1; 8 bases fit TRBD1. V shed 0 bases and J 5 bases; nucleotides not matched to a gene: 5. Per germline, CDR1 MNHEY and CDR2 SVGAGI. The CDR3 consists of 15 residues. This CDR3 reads CASSYSAGGATEAFF. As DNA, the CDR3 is TGTGCCAGCAGTTACTCCGCAGGGGGCGCGACTGAAGCTTTCTTT.

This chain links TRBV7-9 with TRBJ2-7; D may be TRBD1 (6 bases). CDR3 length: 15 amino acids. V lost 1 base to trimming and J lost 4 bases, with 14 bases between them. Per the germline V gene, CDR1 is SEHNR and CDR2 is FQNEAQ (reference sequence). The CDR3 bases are TGTGCCAGCAGCTTAGAGGGGGACCGAAGTTACGAGCAGTACTTC. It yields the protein CASSLEGDRSYEQYF.

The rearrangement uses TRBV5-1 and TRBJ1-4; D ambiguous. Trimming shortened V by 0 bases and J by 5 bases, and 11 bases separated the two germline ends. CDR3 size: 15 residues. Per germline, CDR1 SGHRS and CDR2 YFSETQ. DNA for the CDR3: TGCGCCAGCAGCTTGGAGGAGGGAACGAATGAAAAACTGTTTTTT. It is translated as CASSLEEGTNEKLFF. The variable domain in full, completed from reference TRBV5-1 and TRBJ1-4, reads KAGVTQTPRYLIKTRGQQVTLSCSPISGHRSVSWYQQTPGQGLQFLFEYFSETQRNKGNFPGRFSGRQFSNSRSEMNVSTLELGDSALYLCASSLEEGTNEKLFFGSGTQLSVL.

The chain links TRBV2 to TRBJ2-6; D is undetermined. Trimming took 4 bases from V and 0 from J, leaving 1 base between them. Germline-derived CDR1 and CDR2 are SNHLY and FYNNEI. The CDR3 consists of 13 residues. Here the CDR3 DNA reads TGTGCCAGCAGTGGCTCTGGGGCCAACGTCCTGACTTTC. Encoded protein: CASSGSGANVLTF.

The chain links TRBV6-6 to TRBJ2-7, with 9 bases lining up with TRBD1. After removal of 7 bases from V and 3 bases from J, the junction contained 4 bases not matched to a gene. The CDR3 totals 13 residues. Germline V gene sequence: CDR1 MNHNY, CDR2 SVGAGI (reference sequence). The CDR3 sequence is CASTSTGGYEQYF. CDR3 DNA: TGTGCCAGCACATCGACAGGGGGCTACGAGCAGTACTTC.